The clone carrying this TCR beta chain is judged large. The sample belongs to a study of patients and donors after allogeneic stem cell transplantation. Germline V gene sequence: CDR1 SEHNR, CDR2 FQNEAQ (reference sequence). Trimming left V 2 bases short and J 0 bases short, with 1 base between. The CDR3 totals 12 residues. From the RT-PCR reads, TCRdb called clonotypes with MiXCR, one entry per CDR3 protein. The sample lists fewer than 2,000 distinct CDR3 sequences; roughly 7.2% were seen once. The chain recombines TRBV7-9 with TRBJ1-1; D call uncertain. The clonotype was recovered from a human donor who was either an allogeneic HSCT recipient or a stem cell or donor lymphocyte infusion donor (not recorded which). It is not recorded whose cells these are; they may come from a transplant donor. The sequenced sample was blood, either unsorted or a sorted T cell fraction (not recorded which). The CDR3 nucleotides read TGTGCCAGCAGCTTACTGAACACTGAAGCTTTCTTT. It encodes CASSLLNTEAFF. The variable domain in full, completed from reference TRBV7-9 and TRBJ1-1, reads DTGVSQNPRHKITKRGQNVTFRCDPISEHNRLYWYRQTLGQGPEFLTYFQNEAQLEKSRLLSDRFSAERPKGSFSTLEIQRTEQGDSAMYLCASSLLNTEAFFGQGTRLTVV.